This TCR beta chain is drawn from a study of cytomegalovirus exposure and HLA in healthy donors. The PCR made use of 60 Vbeta and 13 Jbeta primers. Some clones are missing from TCRdb's copy, which holds only in-frame ones; the method was immunoSEQ multiplex PCR. The sample shows some 140,000 clones, 60% to 85% of them seen only once. A note on this clone: The antigen remains unidentified.

The CDR3 is 13 residues long. Germline lookup yields CDR1 SGHNT and CDR2 YENEEA. V dropped 6 bases and J dropped 11; count of bases not matched to a gene: 7. Study observations and caveats: A reported reduction in N-insertions relative to the approximately 670-donor mean was seen in an Asian-associated ancestry cluster in a later analysis. In an earlier analysis, most TCR beta V segments were productive about 87% or about 30% of the time.

This clonotype was sampled from a woman aged 40-49 years in good health and CMV-seronegative. Input material: PBMCs. The chain combines TRBV11-3 with TRBJ1-6, with 7 bases identical to TRBD1. CDR3 DNA sequence: TGTGCCAGCAGGACAGCCCAGGGGGCACCCCTCCACTTT. It encodes CASRTAQGAPLHF.